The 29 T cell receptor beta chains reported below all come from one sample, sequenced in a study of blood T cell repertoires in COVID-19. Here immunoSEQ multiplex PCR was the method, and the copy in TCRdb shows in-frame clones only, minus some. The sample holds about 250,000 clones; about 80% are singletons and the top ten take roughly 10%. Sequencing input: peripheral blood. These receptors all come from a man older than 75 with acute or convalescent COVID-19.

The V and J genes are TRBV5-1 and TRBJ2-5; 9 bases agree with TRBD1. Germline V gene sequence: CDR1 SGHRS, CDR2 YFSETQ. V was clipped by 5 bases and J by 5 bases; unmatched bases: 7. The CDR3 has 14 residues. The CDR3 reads CASSNGQGQETQYF. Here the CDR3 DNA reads TGCGCCAGCAGTAATGGACAGGGGCAGGAGACCCAGTACTTC.

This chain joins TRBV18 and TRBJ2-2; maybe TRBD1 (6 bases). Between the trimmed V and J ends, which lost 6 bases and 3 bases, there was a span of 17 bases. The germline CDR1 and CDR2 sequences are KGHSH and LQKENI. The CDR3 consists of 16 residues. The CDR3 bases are TGTGCCAGCTCTCGCATACAGGGCTTCCACACCGGGGAGCTGTTTTTT. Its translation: CASSRIQGFHTGELFF.

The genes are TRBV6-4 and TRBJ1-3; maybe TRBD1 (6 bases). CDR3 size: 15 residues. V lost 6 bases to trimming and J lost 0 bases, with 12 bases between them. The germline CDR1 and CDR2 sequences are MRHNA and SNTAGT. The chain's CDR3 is CASSRDTNSGNTIYF. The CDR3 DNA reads TGTGCCAGCAGCCGGGACACAAACTCTGGAAACACCATATATTTT.

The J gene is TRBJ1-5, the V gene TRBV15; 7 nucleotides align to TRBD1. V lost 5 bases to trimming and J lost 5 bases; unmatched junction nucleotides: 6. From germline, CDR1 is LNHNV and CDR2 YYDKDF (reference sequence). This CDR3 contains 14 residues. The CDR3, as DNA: TGTGCCACCAGCGGAAACAGGGGTTATCAGCCCCAGCATTTT. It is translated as CATSGNRGYQPQHF. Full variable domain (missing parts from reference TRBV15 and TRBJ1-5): DAMVIQNPRYQVTQFGKPVTLSCSQTLNHNVMYWYQQKSSQAPKLLFHYYDKDFNNEADTPDNFQSRRPNTSFCFLDIRSPGLGDTAMYLCATSGNRGYQPQHFGDGTRLSIL.

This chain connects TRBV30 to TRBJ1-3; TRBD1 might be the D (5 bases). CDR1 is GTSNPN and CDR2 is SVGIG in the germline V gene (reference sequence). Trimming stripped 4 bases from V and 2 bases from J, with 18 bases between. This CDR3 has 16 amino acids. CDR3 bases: TGTGCCTGGACCAAGGGCCTGGAGGGGCCTGGAAACACCATATATTTT. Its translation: CAWTKGLEGPGNTIYF.

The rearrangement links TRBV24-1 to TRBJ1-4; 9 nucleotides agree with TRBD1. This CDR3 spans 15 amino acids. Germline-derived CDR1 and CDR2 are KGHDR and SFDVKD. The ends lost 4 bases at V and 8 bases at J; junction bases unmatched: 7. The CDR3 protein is CATSDTGTGREKLFF. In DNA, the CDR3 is TGTGCCACCAGTGACACCGGGACAGGGCGGGAAAAACTGTTTTTT.

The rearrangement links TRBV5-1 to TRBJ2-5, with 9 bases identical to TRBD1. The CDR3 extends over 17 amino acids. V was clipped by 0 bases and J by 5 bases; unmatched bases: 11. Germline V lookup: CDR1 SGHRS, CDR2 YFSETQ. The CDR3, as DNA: TGCGCCAGCAGCTTGGATGCAGTTACAGGGGGCGGTGAGACCCAGTACTTC. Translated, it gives CASSLDAVTGGGETQYF.

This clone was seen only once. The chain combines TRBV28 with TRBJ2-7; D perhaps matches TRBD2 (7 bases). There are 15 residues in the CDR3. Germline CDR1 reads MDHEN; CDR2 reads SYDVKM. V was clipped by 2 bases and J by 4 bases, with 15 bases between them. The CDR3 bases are TGTGCCAGCAGTTTAAGGGGGGGGAGGGTATACGAGCAGTACTTC. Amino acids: CASSLRGGRVYEQYF.

CDR3 in DNA: TGTGCCAGCTCTCGGGGGGCTAAGGATGGCTACACCTTC. This sequence encodes CASSRGAKDGYTF. This chain uses TRBV11-2 with TRBJ1-2; a possible D gene is TRBD1 (6 bases). V shed 8 bases and J shed 6 bases, with 16 bases lying between them. Germline V CDR1 and CDR2: SGHAT, FQNNGV. CDR3 size: 13 residues. Full variable domain (remainder filled in from reference TRBV11-2 and TRBJ1-2): EAGVAQSPRYKIIEKRQSVAFWCNPISGHATLYWYQQILGQGPKLLIQFQNNGVVDDSQLPKDRFSAERLKGVDSTLKIQPAKLEDSAVYLCASSRGAKDGYTFGSGTRLTVV.

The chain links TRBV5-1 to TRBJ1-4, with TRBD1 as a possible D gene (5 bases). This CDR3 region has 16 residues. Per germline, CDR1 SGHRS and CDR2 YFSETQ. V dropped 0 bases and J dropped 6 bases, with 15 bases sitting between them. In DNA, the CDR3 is TGCGCCAGCAGCTTGGCCACCACAGGCCCTTATGAAAAACTGTTTTTT. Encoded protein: CASSLATTGPYEKLFF.

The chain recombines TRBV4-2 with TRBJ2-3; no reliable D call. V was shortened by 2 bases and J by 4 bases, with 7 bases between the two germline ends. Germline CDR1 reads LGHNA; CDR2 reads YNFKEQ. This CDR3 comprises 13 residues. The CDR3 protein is CASSQSTADTQYF. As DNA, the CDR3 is TGTGCCAGCAGCCAATCAACAGCAGATACGCAGTATTTT.

CDR3 loop: CASSHGLAGVIGANEQFF. CDR3 nucleotide sequence: TGCGCCAGCAGCCATGGACTAGCGGGAGTGATTGGGGCGAATGAGCAGTTCTTC. This chain uses TRBV4-1 with TRBJ2-1, with 13 bases matching TRBD2. The CDR3 is 18 residues long. Per the germline V gene, CDR1 is MGHRA and CDR2 is YSYEKL. V lost 3 bases to trimming and J lost 7 bases; unmatched junction nucleotides: 12.

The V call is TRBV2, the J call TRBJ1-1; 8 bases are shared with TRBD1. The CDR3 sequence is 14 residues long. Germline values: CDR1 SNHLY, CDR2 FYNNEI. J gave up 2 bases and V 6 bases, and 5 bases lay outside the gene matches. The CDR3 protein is CASRYRGVNTEAFF. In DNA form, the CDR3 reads TGTGCCAGCAGGTACAGGGGGGTTAACACTGAAGCTTTCTTT. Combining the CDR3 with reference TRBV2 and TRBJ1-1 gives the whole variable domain EPEVTQTPSHQVTQMGQEVILRCVPISNHLYFYWYRQILGQKVEFLVSFYNNEISEKSEIFDDQFSVERPDGSNFTLKIRSTKLEDSAMYFCASRYRGVNTEAFFGQGTRLTVV.

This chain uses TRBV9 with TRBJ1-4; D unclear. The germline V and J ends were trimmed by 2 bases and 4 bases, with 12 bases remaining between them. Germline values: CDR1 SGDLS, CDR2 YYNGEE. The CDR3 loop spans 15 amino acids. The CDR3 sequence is CASSVISGFNEKLFF. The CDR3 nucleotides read TGTGCCAGCAGCGTGATTTCGGGGTTTAATGAAAAACTGTTTTTT.

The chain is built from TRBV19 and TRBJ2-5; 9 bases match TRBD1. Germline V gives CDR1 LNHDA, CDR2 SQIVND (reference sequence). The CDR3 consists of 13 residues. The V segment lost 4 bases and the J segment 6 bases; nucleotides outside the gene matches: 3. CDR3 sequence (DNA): TGTGCCAGTAGTACAACAGGGGGCAAGACCCAGTACTTC. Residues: CASSTTGGKTQYF.

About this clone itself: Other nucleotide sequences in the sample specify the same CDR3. CDR3 amino acids: CASTPLAGRTDTQYF. In nucleotides, the CDR3 is TGTGCCAGCACTCCACTAGCGGGTCGCACAGATACGCAGTATTTT. This sequence joins TRBV27 and TRBJ2-3; TRBD2 matches at 9 bases. The trim removed 7 bases at V and 1 base at J, leaving 6 bases unmatched. Germline values: CDR1 MNHEY, CDR2 SMNVEV (reference sequence). The CDR3 loop spans 15 amino acids.

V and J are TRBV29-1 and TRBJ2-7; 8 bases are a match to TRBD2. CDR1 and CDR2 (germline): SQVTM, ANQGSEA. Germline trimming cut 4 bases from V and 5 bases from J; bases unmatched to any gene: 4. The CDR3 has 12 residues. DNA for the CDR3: TGCAGCGTTGCCGGGGGGGGACACGAGCAGTACTTC. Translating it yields CSVAGGGHEQYF.

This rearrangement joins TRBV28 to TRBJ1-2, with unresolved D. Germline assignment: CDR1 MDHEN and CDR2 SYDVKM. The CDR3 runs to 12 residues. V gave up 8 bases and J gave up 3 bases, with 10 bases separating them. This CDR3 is CASRGRDYGYTF. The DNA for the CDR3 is TGTGCCAGCCGCGGGCGCGACTATGGCTACACCTTC.

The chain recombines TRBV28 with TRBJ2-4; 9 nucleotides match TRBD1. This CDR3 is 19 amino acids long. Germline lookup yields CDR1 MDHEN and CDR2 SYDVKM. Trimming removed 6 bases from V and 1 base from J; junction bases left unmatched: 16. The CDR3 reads CASRWTGDSRPAAKNIQYF. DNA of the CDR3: TGTGCCAGCAGATGGACAGGGGATTCGCGTCCAGCGGCCAAAAACATTCAGTACTTC. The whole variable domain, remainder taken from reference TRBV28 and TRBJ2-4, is DVKVTQSSRYLVKRTGEKVFLECVQDMDHENMFWYRQDPGLGLRLIYFSYDVKMKEKGDIPEGYSVSREKKERFSLILESASTNQTSMYLCASRWTGDSRPAAKNIQYFGAGTRLSVL.

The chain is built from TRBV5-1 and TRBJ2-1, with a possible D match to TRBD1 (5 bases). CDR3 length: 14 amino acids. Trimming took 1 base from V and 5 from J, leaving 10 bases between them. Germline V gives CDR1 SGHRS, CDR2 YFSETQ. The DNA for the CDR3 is TGCGCCAGCAGCTTGCCTCACAGGAACAATGAGCAGTTCTTC. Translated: CASSLPHRNNEQFF.

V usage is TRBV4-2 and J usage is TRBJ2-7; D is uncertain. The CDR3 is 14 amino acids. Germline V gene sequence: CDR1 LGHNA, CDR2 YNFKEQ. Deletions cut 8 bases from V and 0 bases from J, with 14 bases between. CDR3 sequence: CASANLMSSYEQYF. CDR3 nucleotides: TGTGCCAGCGCCAACTTAATGAGCTCCTACGAGCAGTACTTC.

The CDR3 region is CASSLARGTGRGYTF. DNA for the CDR3: TGTGCCAGCAGCTTAGCGAGGGGGACAGGACGGGGCTACACCTTC. V and J are TRBV7-8 and TRBJ1-2; 8 bases match TRBD1. With 0 bases clipped from V and 8 bases from J, the junction kept 8 bases outside the gene matches. This CDR3 region has 15 residues. Germline assignment: CDR1 SGHVS and CDR2 FQNEAQ.

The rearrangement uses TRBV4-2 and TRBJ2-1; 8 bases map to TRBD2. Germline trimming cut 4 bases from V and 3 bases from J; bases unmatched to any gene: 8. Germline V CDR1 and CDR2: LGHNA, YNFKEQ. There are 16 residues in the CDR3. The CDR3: CASSLQAGDVYNEQFF. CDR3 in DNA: TGTGCCAGCAGCCTCCAAGCGGGAGACGTCTACAATGAGCAGTTCTTC.

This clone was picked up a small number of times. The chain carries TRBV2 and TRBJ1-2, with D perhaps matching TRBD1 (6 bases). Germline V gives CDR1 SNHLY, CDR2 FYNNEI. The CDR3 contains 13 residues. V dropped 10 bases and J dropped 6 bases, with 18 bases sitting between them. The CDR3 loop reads CATRTAQRDGYTF. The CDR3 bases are TGTGCCACCCGGACAGCCCAAAGAGATGGCTACACCTTC.

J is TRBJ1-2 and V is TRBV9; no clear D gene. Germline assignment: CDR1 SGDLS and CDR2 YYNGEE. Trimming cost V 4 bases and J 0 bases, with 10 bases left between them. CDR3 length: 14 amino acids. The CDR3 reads CASSPRRANYGYTF. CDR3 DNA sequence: TGTGCCAGCAGCCCCCGGAGAGCTAACTATGGCTACACCTTC.

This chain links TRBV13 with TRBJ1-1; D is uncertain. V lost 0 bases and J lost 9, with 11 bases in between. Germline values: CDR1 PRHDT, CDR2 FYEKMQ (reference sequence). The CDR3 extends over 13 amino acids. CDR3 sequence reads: CASSLGVYRKAFF. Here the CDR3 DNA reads TGTGCCAGCAGCTTAGGCGTCTATCGTAAAGCTTTCTTT.

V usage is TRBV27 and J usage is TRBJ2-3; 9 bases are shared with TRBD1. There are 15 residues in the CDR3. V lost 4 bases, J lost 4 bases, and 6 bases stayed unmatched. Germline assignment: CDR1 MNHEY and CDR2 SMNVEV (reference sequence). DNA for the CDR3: TGTGCCAGCAGTTATTTGGGACAGGGTTCAGATACGCAGTATTTT. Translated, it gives CASSYLGQGSDTQYF.

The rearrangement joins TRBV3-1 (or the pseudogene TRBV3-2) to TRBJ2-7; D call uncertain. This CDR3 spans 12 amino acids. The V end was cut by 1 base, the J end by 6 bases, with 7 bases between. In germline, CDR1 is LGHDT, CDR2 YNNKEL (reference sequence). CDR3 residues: CASSQGKREQYF. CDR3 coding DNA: TGTGCCAGCAGCCAAGGCAAGCGCGAGCAGTACTTC.

The CDR3 coding sequence is TGTGCCAGCAGCTTAGAAACTAGCGGGTCCTACGAGCAGTACTTC. Its translation is CASSLETSGSYEQYF. The V and J genes are TRBV11-2 and TRBJ2-7, with 9 bases matching TRBD2. The CDR3 is made up of 15 amino acids. Germline lookup yields CDR1 SGHAT and CDR2 FQNNGV. With V trimmed by 0 bases and J by 1 base, 1 base remained unmatched.